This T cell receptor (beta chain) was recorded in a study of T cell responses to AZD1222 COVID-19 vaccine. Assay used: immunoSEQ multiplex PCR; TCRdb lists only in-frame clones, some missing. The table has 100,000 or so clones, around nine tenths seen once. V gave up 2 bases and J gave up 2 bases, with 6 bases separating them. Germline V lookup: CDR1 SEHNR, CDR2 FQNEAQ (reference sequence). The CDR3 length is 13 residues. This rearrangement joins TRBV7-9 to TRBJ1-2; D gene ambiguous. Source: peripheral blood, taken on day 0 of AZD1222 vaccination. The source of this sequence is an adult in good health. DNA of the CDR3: TGTGCCAGCAGCTTACGGGTGAACTATGGCTACACCTTC. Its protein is CASSLRVNYGYTF. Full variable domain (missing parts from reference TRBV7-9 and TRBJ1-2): DTGVSQNPRHKITKRGQNVTFRCDPISEHNRLYWYRQTLGQGPEFLTYFQNEAQLEKSRLLSDRFSAERPKGSFSTLEIQRTEQGDSAMYLCASSLRVNYGYTFGSGTRLTVV.